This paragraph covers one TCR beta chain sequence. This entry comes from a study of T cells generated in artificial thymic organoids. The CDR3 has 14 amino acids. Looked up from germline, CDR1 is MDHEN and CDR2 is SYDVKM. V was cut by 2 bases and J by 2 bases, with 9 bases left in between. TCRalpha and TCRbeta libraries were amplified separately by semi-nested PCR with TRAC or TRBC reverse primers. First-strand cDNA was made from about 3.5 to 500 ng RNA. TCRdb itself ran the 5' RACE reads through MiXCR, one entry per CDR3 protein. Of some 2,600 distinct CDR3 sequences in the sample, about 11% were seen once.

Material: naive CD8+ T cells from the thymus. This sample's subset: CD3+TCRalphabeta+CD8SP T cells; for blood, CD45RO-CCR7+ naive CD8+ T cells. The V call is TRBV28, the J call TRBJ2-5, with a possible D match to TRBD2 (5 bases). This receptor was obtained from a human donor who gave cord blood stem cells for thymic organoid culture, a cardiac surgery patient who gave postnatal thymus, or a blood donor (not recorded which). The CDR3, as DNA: TGTGCCAGCAGTTTAGAGGGATTGCAAGAGACCCAGTACTTC. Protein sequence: CASSLEGLQETQYF. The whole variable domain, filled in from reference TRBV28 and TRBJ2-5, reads DVKVTQSSRYLVKRTGEKVFLECVQDMDHENMFWYRQDPGLGLRLIYFSYDVKMKEKGDIPEGYSVSREKKERFSLILESASTNQTSMYLCASSLEGLQETQYFGPGTRLLVL.